Each of the 13 T cell receptor beta chains below was sequenced from the same sample in a study of identical twins. TCRdb used MiXCR to reprocess the 5' RACE reads, holding one entry per CDR3 protein. There are a few hundred thousand distinct CDR3 sequences in the sample; under 9% occur only once, and 2% to 2.5% lies in the top ten. The same sample was also studied in work on yellow fever vaccine responses in identical twins.

The sequencing sample was made of memory (CD45RO+) T cells sorted from blood. The receptors stem from a young woman in good health.

The table lists this clonotype with many counts. V gene TRBV7-3 combines with J gene TRBJ1-2; 9 bases are shared with TRBD1. The CDR3 is 15 amino acids. The junction had 11 bases not matched to a gene; V was cut back by 4 bases and J by 8 bases. Per germline, CDR1 SGHTA and CDR2 FQGTGA. The CDR3, as DNA: TGTGCCAGCAGCTCTACCCCGGGACAGGGAGACGGCTACACCTTC. Translated: CASSSTPGQGDGYTF.

This clonotype was counted a few times. The V and J genes are TRBV9 and TRBJ2-7; D may be TRBD2 (7 bases). Trimming took off 3 bases at V and 6 bases at J, with 16 bases between the two ends. The germline gives CDR1 SGDLS, CDR2 YYNGEE. The CDR3 has 14 amino acids. CDR3 in amino acids: CASSEVGGLSEQYF. The CDR3 coding sequence is TGTGCCAGCAGCGAGGTCGGGGGGCTTTCCGAGCAGTACTTC. Filled out from reference TRBV9 and TRBJ2-7, the complete variable domain reads DSGVTQTPKHLITATGQRVTLRCSPRSGDLSVYWYQQSLDQGLQFLIQYYNGEERAKGNILERFSAQQFPDLHSELNLSSLELGDSALYFCASSEVGGLSEQYFGPGTRLTVT.

This clonotype was seen at least ten times. This chain joins TRBV7-8 and TRBJ2-1; 12 nucleotides match TRBD2. V shed 4 bases and J 8 bases; nucleotides not matched to a gene: 9. Per the germline V gene, CDR1 is SGHVS and CDR2 is FQNEAQ. This CDR3 spans 16 amino acids. The CDR3 DNA reads TGTGCCAGCAGCTGGCCCTCTAGCGGGAGGGCCCATGAGCAGTTCTTC. This translates into CASSWPSSGRAHEQFF.

The chain has TRBV14 and TRBJ2-2, with D unresolved. Trimming took 1 base from V and 0 from J, leaving 6 bases between them. This CDR3 contains 15 residues. Germline V gene data show CDR1 as SGHDN and CDR2 as FVKESK. This chain's CDR3 is CASSQAWTNTGELFF. CDR3 DNA: TGTGCCAGCAGCCAAGCTTGGACGAACACCGGGGAGCTGTTTTTT.

The V call is TRBV19, the J call TRBJ1-2; tentative D call: TRBD1 (5 bases). The CDR3 is 13 amino acids. V lost 6 bases and J lost 5, with 13 bases in between. Germline loops: CDR1 LNHDA, CDR2 SQIVND (reference sequence). CDR3 nucleotides: TGTGCCAGTAGCCCGGGGCGGATATATGGCTACACCTTC. Translating gives CASSPGRIYGYTF. The full variable domain, rest sourced from reference TRBV19 and TRBJ1-2, is DGGITQSPKYLFRKEGQNVTLSCEQNLNHDAMYWYRQDPGQGLRLIYYSQIVNDFQKGDIAEGYSVSREKKESFPLTVTSAQKNPTAFYLCASSPGRIYGYTFGSGTRLTVV.

This clonotype was seen more than once but under ten times. V is TRBV6-1 and J is TRBJ1-2; D not certain. The CDR3 is 16 amino acids. Trimming left V 0 bases short and J 0 bases short, with 11 bases between. Germline V CDR1 and CDR2: MNHNS, SASEGT. In nucleotides, the CDR3 is TGTGCCAGCAGTGAAGCCCCGGGCCTAGCTAACTATGGCTACACCTTC. Translation gives CASSEAPGLANYGYTF.

This clonotype was detected many times. This chain links TRBV10-3 with TRBJ2-3, with 10 bases that match TRBD1. Looked up from germline, CDR1 is ENHRY and CDR2 is SYGVKD. V was pared by 3 bases and J by 7 bases, with 10 bases of the junction left unmatched. The CDR3 runs 16 residues. For the CDR3, the DNA is TGTGCCATCAGTGACCAAGACAGGGGGCAGAGAAATACGCAGTATTTT. Protein: CAISDQDRGQRNTQYF.

This clonotype has only a few counts. The chain employs TRBV20-1 and TRBJ2-7; 9 bases match TRBD2. This CDR3 spans 15 amino acids. Germline trimming cut 1 base from V and 2 bases from J; bases unmatched to any gene: 6. From germline, CDR1 is DFQATT and CDR2 SNEGSKA (reference sequence). CDR3 nucleotides: TGCAGTGCTAGAGGACTAGCGGAGGGCCCCTACGAGCAGTACTTC. As protein: CSARGLAEGPYEQYF.

This clonotype was observed a few times. The chain carries TRBV13 and TRBJ2-7; 9 bases map to TRBD2. CDR1 PRHDT and CDR2 FYEKMQ come from the germline V gene (reference sequence). With V trimmed by 2 bases and J by 5 bases, 13 bases remained unmatched. This CDR3 contains 17 residues. The DNA for the CDR3 is TGTGCCAGCAGCTTAAGCGGGTGGCGGGGGGGCTTCGACGAGCAGTACGTC. This translates into CASSLSGWRGGFDEQYV.

This clonotype occurred many times. The gene calls are TRBV12-3 or TRBV12-4 and TRBJ1-2; TRBD1 matches 7 bases. J lost 4 bases, V lost 0 bases, and 5 bases had no gene match. This CDR3 contains 15 residues. CDR3 DNA sequence: TGTGCCAGCAGTTTAGCGGACAGGTCTGGCTATGGCTACACCTTC. Amino acids: CASSLADRSGYGYTF.

This clonotype appeared a few times. The chain links TRBV6-1 to TRBJ2-3, with 9 nucleotides matching TRBD1. The CDR3 contains 17 residues. The trim removed 6 bases at V and 2 bases at J, leaving 12 bases unmatched. In germline, CDR1 is MNHNS, CDR2 SASEGT. The CDR3, as DNA: TGTGCCAGCAGGACCACCGGGACAGGGTTCTTCACAGATACGCAGTATTTT. It yields the protein CASRTTGTGFFTDTQYF.

This clonotype was observed at least ten times. The chain is built from TRBV9 and TRBJ2-4; perhaps TRBD2 as D (6 bases). The length of the CDR3 is 19 residues. CDR1 is SGDLS, CDR2 YYNGEE, per germline. Trimming removed 0 bases from V and 0 bases from J, with 19 bases in between. CDR3 nucleotide sequence: TGTGCCAGCAGCGTAGATCCGGCCGGGGGAGAACTAGCCAAAAACATTCAGTACTTC. Encoded protein: CASSVDPAGGELAKNIQYF.

Ten or more counts support this clonotype. V and J are TRBV12-3 or TRBV12-4 and TRBJ1-2; a possible D gene is TRBD1 (6 bases). This CDR3 contains 14 residues. The ends were cut back, 5 bases at V and 1 base at J, with 11 bases in the middle. CDR3 region: CASSGRGLNYGYTF. CDR3 DNA: TGTGCCAGCAGTGGCAGGGGACTTAACTATGGCTACACCTTC.